These 24 T cell receptor beta chains were sequenced from one sample in a study of cytomegalovirus exposure and HLA in healthy donors. The PCR was carried out with 60 Vbeta primers and 13 Jbeta primers. Sequencing was performed with immunoSEQ multiplex PCR; in TCRdb, only in-frame clones are kept and a portion is missing. This listing includes 65,000 to 95,000 clones. The source material was PBMCs. Receptors originate from a man aged 25 to 40 in good health and CMV-seronegative.

The V gene is TRBV6-1, the J gene TRBJ1-1; maybe TRBD1 (5 bases). CDR1 is MNHNS and CDR2 is SASEGT in the germline V gene. This CDR3 is built from 14 residues. Trimming stripped 0 bases from V and 3 bases from J, with 8 bases between. This chain's CDR3 is CASSEAAGDTEAFF. The CDR3 DNA reads as TGTGCCAGCAGTGAAGCTGCGGGGGACACTGAAGCTTTCTTT.

This chain connects TRBV11-2 to TRBJ2-1; D possibly corresponds to TRBD2 (7 bases). Germline values: CDR1 SGHAT, CDR2 FQNNGV. This CDR3 is built from 17 residues. The V end lost 1 base, the J end lost 3 bases, and 16 bases lay between the germline ends. CDR3 residues: CASSLGGSRGGYNEQFF. The CDR3 DNA reads as TGTGCCAGCAGCTTAGGAGGGTCGAGGGGGGGCTACAATGAGCAGTTCTTC.

The genes are TRBV19 and TRBJ1-5; possible D gene TRBD1, 5 bases. The germline gives CDR1 LNHDA, CDR2 SQIVND (reference sequence). Trimming cost V 3 bases and J 6 bases, with 18 bases left between them. CDR3 length: 16 residues. The CDR3 region has the DNA TGTGCCAGTAGTATCCTCGACGGGGGAAGGAGTCAGCCCCAGCATTTT. It specifies CASSILDGGRSQPQHF.

This chain connects TRBV5-6 to TRBJ2-5; 7 bases agree with TRBD2. Germline CDR1 reads SGHDT; CDR2 reads YYEEEE. J lost 5 bases, V lost 4 bases, and 5 bases had no gene match. The CDR3 extends over 13 amino acids. The CDR3 region has the DNA TGTGCCAGCAGCCCGACTAGCACGGAGACCCAGTACTTC. Its protein product is CASSPTSTETQYF.

The chain recombines TRBV6-5 with TRBJ2-5; D unresolved. Germline lookup yields CDR1 MNHEY and CDR2 SVGAGI. The CDR3 totals 14 residues. V was clipped by 1 base and J by 5 bases, with 11 bases between them. As DNA, the CDR3 is TGTGCCAGCAGTTACTACCCCACTGCGGAGACCCAGTACTTC. This encodes CASSYYPTAETQYF.

The chain is built from TRBV6-6 and TRBJ1-2; D perhaps matches TRBD1 (6 bases). V lost 3 bases, J lost 2 bases, and 13 bases lay in between. Germline assignment: CDR1 MNHNY and CDR2 SVGAGI (reference sequence). The length of the CDR3 is 15 residues. The CDR3 coding sequence is TGTGCCAGCAGTTATTACCCCACAGGGAACTATGGCTACACCTTC. This translates into CASSYYPTGNYGYTF.

The DNA for the CDR3 is TGCGCCAGCAGCCAGGGGCTAGCGGGGACGCATGAGCAGTTCTTC. The encoded protein is CASSQGLAGTHEQFF. J is TRBJ2-1 and V is TRBV4-3; TRBD2 matches 9 bases. The V gene end was trimmed by 3 bases and the J gene end by 8 bases; junction bases not matched to a gene: 8. Germline V gene lookup returns CDR1 LGHNA and CDR2 YSLEER. The CDR3 runs to 15 residues.

The V gene is TRBV19, the J gene TRBJ1-5; 7 nucleotides agree with TRBD1. The CDR3 sequence is 16 residues long. Per germline, CDR1 LNHDA and CDR2 SQIVND (reference sequence). With 3 bases clipped from V and 1 base from J, the junction kept 6 bases outside the gene matches. CDR3 in amino acids: CASSMRGGVSNQPQHF. The CDR3 nucleotides are TGTGCCAGTAGTATGAGAGGGGGCGTAAGCAATCAGCCCCAGCATTTT.

The CDR3, as DNA: TGTGCCAGCAGCGCCCGAGGAAGCTCCTATAATTCACCCCTCCACTTT. Translating it yields CASSARGSSYNSPLHF. The chain couples TRBV5-6 to TRBJ1-6; D unclear. This CDR3 has 16 amino acids. V was cut by 4 bases and J by 0 bases, with 11 bases left in between. Germline V gene sequence: CDR1 SGHDT, CDR2 YYEEEE.

The rearrangement uses TRBV9 and TRBJ2-3; D may be TRBD2 (6 bases). CDR3 length: 16 amino acids. Germline-derived CDR1 and CDR2 are SGDLS and YYNGEE. V was cut by 4 bases and J by 2 bases, with 17 bases left in between. Here the CDR3 reads CASSPGGGGVTDTQYF. The CDR3 nucleotides read TGTGCCAGCAGCCCCGGGGGAGGCGGGGTCACAGATACGCAGTATTTT.

The rearrangement links TRBV11-3 to TRBJ2-1; 10 nucleotides agree with TRBD2. CDR1 and CDR2 from the germline V gene are SGHNT and YENEEA. The CDR3 length is 16 residues. Losses at the gene ends were 0 bases for V and 5 bases for J; bases not matched to a gene: 4. DNA for the CDR3: TGTGCCAGCAGCTTAGATTTAGCGGGAGGAGACAATGAGCAGTTCTTC. Its protein is CASSLDLAGGDNEQFF.

The J gene is TRBJ2-7, the V gene TRBV5-1, with D possibly TRBD1 on 6 matching bases. The CDR3 has 13 residues. Germline lookup yields CDR1 SGHRS and CDR2 YFSETQ. V lost 5 bases and J lost 6, with 15 bases in between. The CDR3 loop reads CASREMGAGEQYF. As DNA, the CDR3 is TGCGCCAGCAGGGAAATGGGGGCCGGCGAGCAGTACTTC.

The gene calls are TRBV20-1 and TRBJ1-2; D ambiguous. CDR1 and CDR2 from the germline V gene are DFQATT and SNEGSKA (reference sequence). CDR3 size: 11 residues. Between the trimmed V and J ends, which lost 3 bases and 4 bases, there was a span of 6 bases. DNA for the CDR3: TGCAGTGCTAGTCCCCTCTATGGCTACACCTTC. This codes for CSASPLYGYTF.

The genes are TRBV13 and TRBJ2-3; maybe TRBD1 (5 bases). Trimming took off 2 bases at V and 3 bases at J, with 6 bases between the two ends. Germline-derived CDR1 and CDR2 are PRHDT and FYEKMQ (reference sequence). This CDR3 has 13 amino acids. In nucleotides, the CDR3 is TGTGCCAGCAGCTTATACAGGACAGATACGCAGTATTTT. Its translation is CASSLYRTDTQYF.

The chain joins TRBV2 to TRBJ1-5, with D perhaps TRBD1 (6 bases). The V end was cut by 8 bases, the J end by 6 bases, with 14 bases between. Germline V lookup: CDR1 SNHLY, CDR2 FYNNEI. This CDR3 region has 13 residues. The CDR3 sequence: CASSTGLGQPQHF. The CDR3 nucleotides are TGTGCCAGCTCAACAGGGTTAGGTCAGCCCCAGCATTTT.

CDR3 in DNA: TGTGCCAGTAGTATAGCCCCGACAGGGAACACTGAAGCTTTCTTT. Protein sequence: CASSIAPTGNTEAFF. V usage is TRBV19 and J usage is TRBJ1-1; D is perhaps TRBD1 (6 bases). The CDR3 has 15 residues. Germline CDR1 reads LNHDA; CDR2 reads SQIVND (reference sequence). Trimming took off 1 base at V and 1 base at J, with 10 bases between the two ends. The whole variable domain, filled in from reference TRBV19 and TRBJ1-1, reads DGGITQSPKYLFRKEGQNVTLSCEQNLNHDAMYWYRQDPGQGLRLIYYSQIVNDFQKGDIAEGYSVSREKKESFPLTVTSAQKNPTAFYLCASSIAPTGNTEAFFGQGTRLTVV.

The V call is TRBV2, the J call TRBJ1-4; TRBD1 aligns across 7 bases. J was trimmed by 8 bases and V by 0 bases; bases with no gene match: 9. The CDR3 sequence is 16 residues long. The V gene's germline CDR1 is SNHLY and CDR2 FYNNEI. CDR3 protein: CASSEALGGREEKLFF. The DNA for the CDR3 is TGTGCCAGCAGTGAAGCGCTAGGGGGCCGGGAGGAAAAACTGTTTTTT.

The chain recombines TRBV13 with TRBJ2-1; 7 bases line up with TRBD1. The germline CDR1 and CDR2 sequences are PRHDT and FYEKMQ (reference sequence). The CDR3 is made up of 13 amino acids. Unmatched junction bases numbered 10, after V lost 5 bases and J lost 12 bases. The CDR3: CASSARQGWGQFF. CDR3 nucleotide sequence: TGTGCCAGCAGCGCCCGACAGGGTTGGGGGCAGTTCTTC.

The rearrangement uses TRBV6-5 and TRBJ1-2; TRBD1 matches at 9 bases. The germline gives CDR1 MNHEY, CDR2 SVGAGI. This CDR3 is 15 amino acids long. V shed 6 bases, J shed 4 bases, and the junction held 9 bases outside the gene matches. Written as DNA, the CDR3 is TGTGCCAGCAGCCCACAGGGGGCTTATGTCTATGGCTACACCTTC. Translating gives CASSPQGAYVYGYTF.

This chain connects TRBV6-6 to TRBJ2-1, with 8 bases fitting TRBD2. This CDR3 spans 16 amino acids. V was pared by 4 bases and J by 4 bases, with 9 bases of the junction left unmatched. CDR1 is MNHNY and CDR2 is SVGAGI in the germline V gene (reference sequence). CDR3 amino acids: CASSSQGLAGYNEQFF. The CDR3 nucleotides are TGTGCCAGCAGTTCCCAAGGGCTAGCGGGTTACAATGAGCAGTTCTTC.

This chain joins TRBV6-5 and TRBJ2-7, with 9 nucleotides matching TRBD1. The CDR3 sequence is 12 residues long. Germline CDR1 is MNHEY and CDR2 is SVGAGI. Losses at the gene ends were 5 bases for V and 8 bases for J; bases not matched to a gene: 4. In nucleotides, the CDR3 is TGTGCCAGCAGTCTAACAGGGGGCCAGCAGTACTTC. This gives the protein CASSLTGGQQYF.

This sequence joins TRBV7-9 and TRBJ1-2, with a tentative D call TRBD1 (5 bases). V lost 5 bases and J 2 bases, leaving 15 bases between the germline ends. CDR3 length: 15 amino acids. Germline CDR1 and CDR2: SEHNR and FQNEAQ (reference sequence). CDR3 amino acids: CASSPQARGNYGYTF. CDR3 nucleotides: TGTGCCAGCAGCCCCCAGGCCCGGGGGAACTATGGCTACACCTTC.

V usage is TRBV4-1 and J usage is TRBJ1-2; 11 bases fit TRBD1. This CDR3 is built from 16 residues. Germline V lookup: CDR1 MGHRA, CDR2 YSYEKL. J gave up 4 bases and V 3 bases, and 7 bases lay outside the gene matches. CDR3 bases: TGCGCCAGCAGCCAGGGGACAGGGGGGACCATCTATGGCTACACCTTC. Its protein is CASSQGTGGTIYGYTF.

The rearrangement links TRBV6-1 to TRBJ2-7; 7 nucleotides agree with TRBD2. Unmatched junction bases numbered 5, after V lost 3 bases and J lost 0 bases. The CDR3 loop spans 15 amino acids. The germline gives CDR1 MNHNS, CDR2 SASEGT. The CDR3 spells CASSDRDYDSYEQYF. For the CDR3, the DNA is TGTGCCAGCAGTGACCGGGACTATGACTCCTACGAGCAGTACTTC.